These 14 T cell receptor beta chains came from one sample sequenced in a study of cytomegalovirus exposure and HLA in healthy donors. PCR primers comprised 60 Vbeta and 13 Jbeta primers. Measured with immunoSEQ multiplex PCR; TCRdb has only the in-frame clones, and not every one. The sample lists roughly 120,000 clones, 80% occurring once. Sequenced input: PBMCs. The receptor source for this set is a male donor in good health and CMV-seronegative.

Concerning this clone: Other DNA sequences in the sample encode the same CDR3. This chain uses TRBV7-2 with TRBJ1-3; perhaps TRBD1 as D (5 bases). The germline V gene encodes CDR1 SGHTA and CDR2 FQGNSA. V was clipped by 6 bases and J by 0 bases, with 9 bases between them. The CDR3 has 14 residues. CDR3 DNA sequence: TGTGCCAGCAGACAAACAGGCTCTGGAAACACCATATATTTT. The encoded protein is CASRQTGSGNTIYF.

This chain uses TRBV7-2 with TRBJ2-7, with TRBD2 as a possible D gene (6 bases). The better agreement between TRBJ2-1 and the DNA end casts doubt on the J call. This CDR3 is 11 amino acids long. Germline loops: CDR1 SGHTA, CDR2 FQGNSA. The CDR3 nucleotides read TGTGCCAGCAGCGGGCGCGGGAAGCAGTTCTTC. Translated: CASSGRGKQFF.

V gene TRBV6-9 combines with J gene TRBJ1-2, with TRBD1 identical over 8 bases. From germline, CDR1 is MNHGY and CDR2 SVAAGI. The CDR3 runs 15 residues. With 7 bases clipped from V and 2 bases from J, the junction kept 9 bases outside the gene matches. The CDR3 DNA is TGTGCCAGCACACCTCCCCGGACAGGGAACTATGGCTACACCTTC. This gives the protein CASTPPRTGNYGYTF.

The chain is built from TRBV4-3 and TRBJ1-3, with 7 bases aligning to TRBD1. This CDR3 spans 17 amino acids. V was clipped by 0 bases and J by 2 bases; unmatched bases: 7. Germline V gives CDR1 LGHNA, CDR2 YSLEER. In DNA form, the CDR3 reads TGCGCCAGCAGCCAAGATGAGGGCAGGGGGGCTGGAAACACCATATATTTT. Its translation is CASSQDEGRGAGNTIYF.

This clone was detected only once. The chain carries TRBV5-1 and TRBJ1-1, with 12 bases fitting TRBD1. This CDR3 has 16 residues. Germline V gives CDR1 SGHRS, CDR2 YFSETQ. V shed 0 bases and J 5 bases; nucleotides not matched to a gene: 5. The chain's CDR3 is CASSLEGQGAGTEAFF. The CDR3 nucleotides read TGCGCCAGCAGCTTGGAGGGACAGGGGGCCGGTACTGAAGCTTTCTTT. Combining the CDR3 with reference TRBV5-1 and TRBJ1-1 gives the whole variable domain KAGVTQTPRYLIKTRGQQVTLSCSPISGHRSVSWYQQTPGQGLQFLFEYFSETQRNKGNFPGRFSGRQFSNSRSEMNVSTLELGDSALYLCASSLEGQGAGTEAFFGQGTRLTVV.

The J gene is TRBJ2-1, the V gene TRBV10-1; the D gene is possibly TRBD2 (5 bases). Looked up from germline, CDR1 is WNHNN and CDR2 is SYGVQD (reference sequence). The CDR3 extends over 15 amino acids. Trimming left V 3 bases short and J 2 bases short, with 11 bases between. The CDR3 region has the DNA TGCGCCAGCAGTGAAACGGGGAGCCCCTACAATGAGCAGTTCTTC. The encoded protein is CASSETGSPYNEQFF.

The rearrangement joins TRBV4-2 to TRBJ1-1; possible D gene TRBD1, 5 bases. V lost 1 base and J 1 base, leaving 10 bases between the germline ends. The CDR3 totals 15 residues. Germline V gives CDR1 LGHNA, CDR2 YNFKEQ. The CDR3 is CASSQAQGTNTEAFF. The CDR3 DNA sequence: TGTGCCAGCAGCCAAGCGCAGGGTACGAACACTGAAGCTTTCTTT.

This rearrangement joins TRBV6-6 to TRBJ2-3, with TRBD1 identical over 10 bases. With 6 bases clipped from V and 3 bases from J, the junction kept 3 bases outside the gene matches. Germline V CDR1 and CDR2: MNHNY, SVGAGI (reference sequence). This CDR3 contains 14 residues. CDR3 residues: CASRGTGETDTQYF. The CDR3 DNA reads TGTGCCAGCAGGGGGACAGGGGAAACAGATACGCAGTATTTT.

This sequence joins TRBV19 and TRBJ2-5; 7 bases are a match to TRBD1. Per the germline V gene, CDR1 is LNHDA and CDR2 is SQIVND (reference sequence). V was clipped by 3 bases and J by 1 base; unmatched bases: 2. CDR3 length: 14 amino acids. The CDR3 loop reads CASSMRDSQETQYF. The CDR3 DNA is TGTGCCAGTAGTATGAGGGACAGCCAAGAGACCCAGTACTTC.

The rearrangement links TRBV7-9 to TRBJ1-1; 7 nucleotides line up with TRBD1. There are 13 residues in the CDR3. Germline V gene sequence: CDR1 SEHNR, CDR2 FQNEAQ (reference sequence). V dropped 5 bases and J dropped 5; count of bases not matched to a gene: 5. The CDR3 here is CASSRGGGTEAFF. CDR3 sequence (DNA): TGTGCCAGCAGCCGAGGGGGCGGAACTGAAGCTTTCTTT.

This chain joins TRBV19 and TRBJ1-1, with 10 positions matching TRBD1. This CDR3 is 14 amino acids long. Losses at the gene ends were 5 bases for V and 5 bases for J; bases not matched to a gene: 5. Germline-derived CDR1 and CDR2 are LNHDA and SQIVND (reference sequence). CDR3 residues: CASSSGTGETEAFF. In nucleotides, the CDR3 is TGTGCCAGTAGTTCCGGGACAGGGGAGACTGAAGCTTTCTTT.

The chain links TRBV14 to TRBJ2-5, with 7 bases that match TRBD1. The CDR3 runs 13 residues. Germline loops: CDR1 SGHDN, CDR2 FVKESK. With 5 bases clipped from V and 4 bases from J, the junction kept 4 bases outside the gene matches. The CDR3 loop reads CASSRGQLETQYF. The DNA of the CDR3 is TGTGCCAGCAGCAGGGGACAGCTAGAGACCCAGTACTTC.

The chain is built from TRBV7-9 and TRBJ2-5; D is unclear. The J call may be mistaken, given a closer DNA end match to TRBJ2-7. Germline V gene data show CDR1 as SEHNR and CDR2 as FQNEAQ (reference sequence). The CDR3 has 13 amino acids. The CDR3 nucleotides are TGTGCCAGCAGCTACCGGGTTACCTACGAGCAGTACTTC. Protein product: CASSYRVTYEQYF.

This chain connects TRBV25-1 to TRBJ1-1; TRBD1 agrees at 9 bases. Germline CDR1 MGHDK, CDR2 SYGVNS. Trimming cost V 1 base and J 4 bases; bases outside gene matches: 4. CDR3 length: 15 amino acids. The CDR3 DNA sequence: TGTGCCAGCAGTGAATTACAGGGGGCGCGCACTGAAGCTTTCTTT. Its translation: CASSELQGARTEAFF.